The 22 T cell receptor beta chains in this list originate from one sample, sequenced in a study of T cell changes during pregnancy in multiple sclerosis. Measured with immunoSEQ multiplex PCR; TCRdb has only the in-frame clones, and not every one. In the table there are around 65,000 clones, approximately 86% of which are singletons. The source material was peripheral blood, sampled in the first trimester of pregnancy. The receptors were gathered from a female donor with multiple sclerosis, enrolled in a pregnancy study.

V is TRBV7-8 and J is TRBJ2-7, with TRBD2 matching 7 bases. The germline V gene encodes CDR1 SGHVS and CDR2 FQNEAQ. The J segment lost 4 bases and the V segment lost 0 bases, leaving 6 bases of the junction unmatched. This CDR3 comprises 15 residues. This CDR3 reads CASSLARLAGYEQYF. CDR3 in DNA: TGTGCCAGCAGCTTAGCTCGACTAGCTGGGTACGAGCAGTACTTC.

V and J are TRBV5-1 and TRBJ2-1, with 8 nucleotides matching TRBD2. Germline CDR1 reads SGHRS; CDR2 reads YFSETQ. V dropped 2 bases and J dropped 0; count of bases not matched to a gene: 13. The CDR3 spans 19 residues. CDR3 in DNA: TGCGCCAGCAGCTTTCTAGGGGACGGAAGCGGGAGCTCCTACAATGAGCAGTTCTTC. Translated: CASSFLGDGSGSSYNEQFF.

The chain links TRBV4-1 to TRBJ1-5, with D unclear. V was clipped by 3 bases and J by 2 bases, with 11 bases between them. CDR1 MGHRA and CDR2 YSYEKL come from the germline V gene. The CDR3 is 15 residues long. For the CDR3, the DNA is TGCGCCAGCAGCCAGGGCACCTTGGGCAATCAGCCCCAGCATTTT. It specifies CASSQGTLGNQPQHF.

The chain joins TRBV9 to TRBJ2-7; weak D call: TRBD2 (6 bases). V dropped 2 bases and J dropped 6 bases, with 15 bases sitting between them. Germline V lookup: CDR1 SGDLS, CDR2 YYNGEE. The CDR3 spans 14 residues. The CDR3 DNA reads as TGTGCCAGCAGCGTGGGGGGAGGAGTGGGCGAGCAGTACTTC. The encoded protein is CASSVGGGVGEQYF.

This chain links TRBV19 with TRBJ2-7; 7 bases match TRBD2. Germline CDR1 is LNHDA and CDR2 is SQIVND (reference sequence). The CDR3 contains 19 residues. The J segment lost 2 bases and the V segment lost 0 bases, leaving 16 bases of the junction unmatched. The CDR3 sequence: CASSIEGLGHFGPTYEQYF. The CDR3 DNA reads TGTGCCAGTAGTATAGAAGGACTAGGGCATTTCGGTCCGACCTACGAGCAGTACTTC.

This clone was detected only a few times. This chain joins TRBV6-4 and TRBJ2-7; 9 bases fit TRBD1. Germline V gene sequence: CDR1 MRHNA, CDR2 SNTAGT. The CDR3 length is 16 residues. V was clipped by 5 bases and J by 5 bases; unmatched bases: 13. The CDR3 DNA follows: TGTGCCAGCAGTTTACCTACAGGGGGCTATGGGGACGAGCAGTACTTC. Protein sequence: CASSLPTGGYGDEQYF.

The rearrangement links TRBV7-9 to TRBJ2-7, with 8 bases matching TRBD1. CDR1 and CDR2 (germline): SEHNR, FQNEAQ (reference sequence). The CDR3 loop spans 16 amino acids. The V gene end was trimmed by 4 bases and the J gene end by 0 bases; junction bases not matched to a gene: 8. CDR3 loop: CASSSSGQGSSYEQYF. The CDR3 DNA follows: TGTGCCAGCAGCTCCTCTGGACAGGGTAGCTCCTACGAGCAGTACTTC.

This chain joins TRBV9 and TRBJ2-2; 7 bases are a match to TRBD2. Germline lookup yields CDR1 SGDLS and CDR2 YYNGEE. After removal of 1 base from V and 6 bases from J, the junction contained 12 bases not matched to a gene. This CDR3 region has 17 residues. The CDR3, as DNA: TGTGCCAGCAGCGTATCTCGGGGACTAAGCGGGTCCGGGGAGCTGTTTTTT. This codes for CASSVSRGLSGSGELFF.

The rearrangement joins TRBV5-1 to TRBJ2-1, with D perhaps TRBD1 (7 bases). This CDR3 contains 17 residues. Germline V gene lookup returns CDR1 SGHRS and CDR2 YFSETQ. The V and J ends lost 0 bases and 3 bases respectively, with 16 bases between them. The CDR3 DNA is TGCGCCAGCAGCTTGGATCAGGGACAGCGGGTCTACAATGAGCAGTTCTTC. Translation gives CASSLDQGQRVYNEQFF.

The chain employs TRBV18 and TRBJ1-3; D is undetermined. This CDR3 region has 14 residues. Between the trimmed V and J ends, which lost 3 bases and 1 base, there was a span of 7 bases. Germline CDR1 reads KGHSH; CDR2 reads LQKENI. For the CDR3, the DNA is TGTGCCAGCTCACCGAGGGAATCTGGAAACACCATATATTTT. Its protein is CASSPRESGNTIYF.

DNA for the CDR3: TGTGCCAGCAGCTTAGTATTTAGCGGAGCGGGGGAGACCCAGTACTTC. Protein: CASSLVFSGAGETQYF. V gene TRBV11-2 combines with J gene TRBJ2-5; 7 bases map to TRBD2. The CDR3 runs to 16 residues. V was pared by 1 base and J by 5 bases, with 10 bases of the junction left unmatched. CDR1 and CDR2 (germline): SGHAT, FQNNGV.

This chain connects TRBV14 to TRBJ2-1, with no clear D. The CDR3 spans 14 residues. Germline CDR1 is SGHDN and CDR2 is FVKESK. V was pared by 0 bases and J by 4 bases, with 7 bases between. The CDR3 nucleotides read TGTGCCAGCAGCCAAGATCTACAGTACAATGAGCAGTTCTTC. Residues: CASSQDLQYNEQFF.

The V and J genes are TRBV12-5 and TRBJ2-2; 9 nucleotides line up with TRBD2. J was trimmed by 0 bases and V by 1 base; bases with no gene match: 0. Germline V gene data show CDR1 as LGHNT and CDR2 as FRNRAP. The CDR3 runs to 16 residues. The CDR3 loop reads CASGLASGTNTGELFF. The CDR3, as DNA: TGTGCTAGTGGTTTGGCTAGCGGGACGAACACCGGGGAGCTGTTTTTT.

The rearrangement links TRBV28 to TRBJ2-7; 7 bases are a match to TRBD2. With 4 bases clipped from V and 5 bases from J, the junction kept 2 bases outside the gene matches. CDR1 and CDR2 (germline): MDHEN, SYDVKM. This CDR3 region has 12 residues. As DNA, the CDR3 is TGTGCCAGCAGTTCTCGGGGGGACGAGCAGTACTTC. Its translation is CASSSRGDEQYF. Using reference TRBV28 and TRBJ2-7 for the parts outside the CDR3, the full variable domain is DVKVTQSSRYLVKRTGEKVFLECVQDMDHENMFWYRQDPGLGLRLIYFSYDVKMKEKGDIPEGYSVSREKKERFSLILESASTNQTSMYLCASSSRGDEQYFGPGTRLTVT.

The chain uses TRBV29-1 and TRBJ1-4, with 8 bases aligning to TRBD1. The CDR3 spans 14 residues. J gave up 4 bases and V 6 bases, and 7 bases lay outside the gene matches. Germline CDR1 is SQVTM and CDR2 is ANQGSEA. CDR3 in DNA: TGCAGCGTAGACAGGGGTGGGGGTAATGAAAAACTGTTTTTT. It specifies CSVDRGGGNEKLFF.

This chain links TRBV12-5 with TRBJ1-2, with D hard to call. The V and J ends lost 1 base and 8 bases respectively, with 14 bases between them. CDR3 length equals 14 residues. Germline lookup yields CDR1 LGHNT and CDR2 FRNRAP. The CDR3 spells CASGLGRGLLGYTF. In nucleotides, the CDR3 is TGTGCTAGTGGTTTGGGGCGGGGATTGCTGGGCTACACCTTC.

This clone was seen only once. The V gene is TRBV2, the J gene TRBJ2-7; D gene uncertain. This CDR3 spans 12 amino acids. The germline V gene has CDR1 SNHLY and CDR2 FYNNEI. Trimming stripped 6 bases from V and 0 bases from J, with 6 bases between. The CDR3 bases are TGTGCCAGCAGCCGTAGCTCCTACGAGCAGTACTTC. Its translation is CASSRSSYEQYF.

V gene TRBV6-1 combines with J gene TRBJ2-5, with D uncertain. CDR1 and CDR2 (germline): MNHNS, SASEGT. The ends were cut back, 4 bases at V and 5 bases at J, with 8 bases in the middle. The CDR3 has 12 amino acids. CDR3 in DNA: TGTGCCAGCAGTGGGCCGCAGGAGACCCAGTACTTC. Protein sequence: CASSGPQETQYF.

This clone was picked up one time. The V and J genes are TRBV28 and TRBJ2-1; possibly TRBD1 for D (5 bases). This CDR3 spans 15 amino acids. Germline values: CDR1 MDHEN, CDR2 SYDVKM. Trimming pared 3 bases from V and 6 bases from J, leaving 15 bases between. Written as DNA, the CDR3 is TGTGCCAGCAGTTTTACGGGTCTTAGGGGCAATGAGCAGTTCTTC. Translation: CASSFTGLRGNEQFF.

The rearrangement uses TRBV5-1 and TRBJ1-3; D call uncertain. Trimming removed 3 bases at V and 0 bases at J, with 4 bases between. Germline V gene data show CDR1 as SGHRS and CDR2 as YFSETQ. This CDR3 region has 13 residues. CDR3: CASSSFSGNTIYF. CDR3 DNA sequence: TGCGCCAGCAGCTCGTTCTCTGGAAACACCATATATTTT.

In nucleotides, the CDR3 is TGTGCCAGCAGTTTCGGGACACAAGCTCGGGAGCAGTACTTC. Its protein product is CASSFGTQAREQYF. The V and J genes are TRBV27 and TRBJ2-7; D might be TRBD1 (6 bases). This CDR3 spans 14 amino acids. V was pared by 3 bases and J by 7 bases, with 16 bases between. Germline V gene data show CDR1 as MNHEY and CDR2 as SMNVEV (reference sequence).

In nucleotides, the CDR3 is TGTGCCAGTAGTATAGCTGCAGGGAAGGTGAATGAAAAACTGTTTTTT. This translates into CASSIAAGKVNEKLFF. V and J are TRBV19 and TRBJ1-4, with TRBD1 as a possible D gene (5 bases). The V gene's germline CDR1 is LNHDA and CDR2 SQIVND (reference sequence). The CDR3 runs to 16 residues. V gave up 1 base and J gave up 5 bases, with 14 bases separating them. Supplemented by reference TRBV19 and TRBJ1-4, the full variable domain reads DGGITQSPKYLFRKEGQNVTLSCEQNLNHDAMYWYRQDPGQGLRLIYYSQIVNDFQKGDIAEGYSVSREKKESFPLTVTSAQKNPTAFYLCASSIAAGKVNEKLFFGSGTQLSVL.